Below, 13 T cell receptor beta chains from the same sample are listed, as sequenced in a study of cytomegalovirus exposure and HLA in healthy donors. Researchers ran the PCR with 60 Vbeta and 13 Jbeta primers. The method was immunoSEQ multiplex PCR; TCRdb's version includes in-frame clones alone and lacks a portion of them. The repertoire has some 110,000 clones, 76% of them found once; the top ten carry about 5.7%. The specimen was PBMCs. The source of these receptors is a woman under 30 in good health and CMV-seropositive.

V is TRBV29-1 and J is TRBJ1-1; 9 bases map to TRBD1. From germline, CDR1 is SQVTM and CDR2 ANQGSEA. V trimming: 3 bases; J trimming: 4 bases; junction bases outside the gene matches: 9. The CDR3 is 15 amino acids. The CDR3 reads CSVEALGQGRTEAFF. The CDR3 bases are TGCAGCGTTGAGGCCTTGGGACAGGGCCGCACTGAAGCTTTCTTT.

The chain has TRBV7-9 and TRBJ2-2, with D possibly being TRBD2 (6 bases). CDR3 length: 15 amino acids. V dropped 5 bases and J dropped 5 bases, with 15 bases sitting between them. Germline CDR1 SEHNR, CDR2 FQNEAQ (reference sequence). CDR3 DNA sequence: TGTGCCAGCAGCCTCCAGGGCGGAGGGACCGGGGAGCTGTTTTTT. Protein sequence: CASSLQGGGTGELFF.

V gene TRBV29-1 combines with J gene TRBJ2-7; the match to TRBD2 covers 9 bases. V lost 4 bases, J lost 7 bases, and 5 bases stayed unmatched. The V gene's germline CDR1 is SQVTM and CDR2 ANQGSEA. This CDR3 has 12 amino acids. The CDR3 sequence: CSVGVAGVEQYF. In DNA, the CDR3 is TGCAGCGTTGGAGTAGCGGGAGTTGAGCAGTACTTC.

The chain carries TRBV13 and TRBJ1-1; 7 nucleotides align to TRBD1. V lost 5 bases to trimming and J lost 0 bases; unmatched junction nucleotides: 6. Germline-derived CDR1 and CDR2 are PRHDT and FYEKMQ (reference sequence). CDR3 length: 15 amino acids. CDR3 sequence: CASSPQQGMNTEAFF. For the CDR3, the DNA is TGTGCCAGCAGCCCTCAACAGGGGATGAACACTGAAGCTTTCTTT.

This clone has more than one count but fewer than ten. The chain's CDR3 is CASSLVGGDNYGYTF. The CDR3 coding sequence is TGTGCCAGCAGCTTAGTCGGGGGGGACAACTATGGCTACACCTTC. This chain uses TRBV7-8 with TRBJ1-2, with D tentatively TRBD1 (5 bases). Germline V gene sequence: CDR1 SGHVS, CDR2 FQNEAQ. The CDR3 consists of 15 residues. V shed 1 base and J shed 2 bases, with 11 bases lying between them.

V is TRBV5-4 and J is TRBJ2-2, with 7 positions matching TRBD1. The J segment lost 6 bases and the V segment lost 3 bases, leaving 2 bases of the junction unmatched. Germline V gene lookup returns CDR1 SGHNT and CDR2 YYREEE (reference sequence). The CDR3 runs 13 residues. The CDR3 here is CASSSQGAGELFF. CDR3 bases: TGTGCCAGCAGCTCGCAGGGGGCCGGGGAGCTGTTTTTT.

CDR3 sequence (DNA): TGTGCCAGCAGCTCAGAGGGCTATGGCTACACCTTC. Protein: CASSSEGYGYTF. V is TRBV7-9 and J is TRBJ1-2; D call uncertain. Trimming removed 4 bases at V and 4 bases at J, with 7 bases between. The CDR3 is 12 residues long. Germline loops: CDR1 SEHNR, CDR2 FQNEAQ (reference sequence).

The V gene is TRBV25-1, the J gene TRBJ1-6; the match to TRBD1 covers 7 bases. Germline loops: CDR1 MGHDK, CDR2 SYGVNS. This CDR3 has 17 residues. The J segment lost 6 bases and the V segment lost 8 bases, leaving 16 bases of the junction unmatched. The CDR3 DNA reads TGTGCCAGCCAACTCGAAACCCTAGGACAGGCTAATTCACCCCTCCACTTT. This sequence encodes CASQLETLGQANSPLHF.

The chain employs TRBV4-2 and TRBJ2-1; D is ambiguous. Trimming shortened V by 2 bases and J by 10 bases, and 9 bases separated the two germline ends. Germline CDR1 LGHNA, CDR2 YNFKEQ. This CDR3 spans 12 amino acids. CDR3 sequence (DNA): TGTGCCAGCAGCCAAATGAAAAGCGAGCAGTTCTTC. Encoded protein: CASSQMKSEQFF.

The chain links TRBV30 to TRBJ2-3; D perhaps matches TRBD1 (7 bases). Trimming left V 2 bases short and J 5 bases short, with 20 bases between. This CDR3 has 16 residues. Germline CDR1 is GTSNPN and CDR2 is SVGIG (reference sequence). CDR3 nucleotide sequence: TGTGCCTGGAGTCCTGCCCAGGGGGGTCGGGGAGATACGCAGTATTTT. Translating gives CAWSPAQGGRGDTQYF.

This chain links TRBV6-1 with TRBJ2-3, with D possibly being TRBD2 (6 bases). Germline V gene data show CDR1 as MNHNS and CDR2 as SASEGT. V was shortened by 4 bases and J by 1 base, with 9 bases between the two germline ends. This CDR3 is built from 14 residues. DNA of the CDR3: TGTGCCAGCAGTGTCGGGACTGGCACAGATACGCAGTATTTT. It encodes CASSVGTGTDTQYF.

CDR3 amino acids: CASKRSAGDGEQYF. The CDR3 DNA reads TGCGCCAGCAAGAGATCAGCGGGAGATGGCGAGCAGTACTTC. The chain joins TRBV4-1 to TRBJ2-7; 8 positions agree with TRBD2. After removal of 7 bases from V and 6 bases from J, the junction contained 11 bases not matched to a gene. The CDR3 covers 14 residues. In germline, CDR1 is MGHRA, CDR2 YSYEKL.

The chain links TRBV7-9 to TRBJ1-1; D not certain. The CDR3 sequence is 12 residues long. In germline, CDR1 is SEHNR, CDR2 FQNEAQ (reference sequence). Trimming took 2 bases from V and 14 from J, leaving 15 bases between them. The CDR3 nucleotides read TGTGCCAGCAGCTTAACGGACGCCGGAGGATTCTTT. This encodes CASSLTDAGGFF. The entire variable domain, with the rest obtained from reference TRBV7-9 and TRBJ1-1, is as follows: DTGVSQNPRHKITKRGQNVTFRCDPISEHNRLYWYRQTLGQGPEFLTYFQNEAQLEKSRLLSDRFSAERPKGSFSTLEIQRTEQGDSAMYLCASSLTDAGGFFGQGTRLTVV.